The clone carrying this TCR beta chain has more than one count but fewer than ten. What it recognizes is unknown. A sample-barcoded 5' primer and a J-beta primer mix were used in a second PCR of about 6 to 11 cycles. TCRdb used MiXCR to reprocess the 5' RACE reads, holding one entry per CDR3 protein. The sample has approximately 690,000 distinct CDR3 sequences, roughly 41% seen once. The CDR3 length is 13 residues. CDR1 is DFQATT, CDR2 SNEGSKA, per germline (reference sequence). V lost 4 bases and J lost 5, with 12 bases in between. This sample is part of a study of blood T cells in healthy people across ages. Study context: The template switching approach captured approximately one barcoded beta molecule for every two T cells. Study-wide points: It was found that TCR beta diversity correlated strongly with the percentage of naive T cells.

Donors were systemically healthy Caucasian individuals from Russia aged 6 to 90 years. A minimum of 6.5 million PBMCs was isolated per sample. This clonotype originated in a man older than 75 in good health. The chain uses TRBV20-1 and TRBJ1-5; a weak D match, TRBD1 (5 bases). The specimen sequenced was blood. The CDR3 loop is CSANGRADQPQHF. The CDR3 region has the DNA TGCAGTGCTAATGGCAGGGCTGATCAGCCCCAGCATTTT.